These T cell receptor beta chains were read from a single sample in a study of spatial heterogeneity in lung cancer. A single record per CDR3 protein comes from TCRdb applying MiXCR to the 5' RACE reads. The repertoire consists of roughly 8,800 distinct CDR3 sequences, with roughly 4.5% occurring once and the leading ten covering 11%. This sample comprised lung tumor tissue, obtained at surgery. These receptors came from a female donor with early-stage non-small cell lung cancer. Both conserved end residues are part of each CDR3. D genes are given only for firm matches. The size entry is marked missing in some rows and otherwise reads once, few, many or a size class.

V gene	clone size	D gene	J gene	CDR3 DNA	CDR3 protein
TRBV24-1	many	-	TRBJ2-7	TGTGCCACCAGTGATTTAACTAGCACCGAGCAGTACTTC	CATSDLTSTEQYF
TRBV11-1	many	-	TRBJ2-7	TGTGCCAGCAGCCTGCAAGGGACGGAATTTACCTACGAGCAGTACTTC	CASSLQGTEFTYEQYF
TRBV10-3	many	-	TRBJ2-1	TGTGCCACCCTAGACAGCAGCTCCTACAATGAGCAGTTCTTC	CATLDSSSYNEQFF
TRBV6-5	-	-	TRBJ1-6	TGTGCCAGCAGTTACTCGAATCGTTCACCCCTCCACTTT	CASSYSNRSPLHF
TRBV27	many	-	TRBJ1-1	TGTGCCAGCAGTTTGGGGAGCCGACCCAAAGCTTTCTTT	CASSLGSRPKAFF
TRBV7-2	-	-	TRBJ2-1	TGTGCCAGCAGCTTTTACAATAATCCCTACAATGAGCAGTTCTTC	CASSFYNNPYNEQFF
TRBV5-1	medium-sized	-	TRBJ2-3	TGCGCCAGCAGCTCCAGGGTTACAGATACGCAGTATTTT	CASSSRVTDTQYF
TRBV7-9	many	TRBD2	TRBJ2-7	TGTGCCAGCAGCTCGGCGGGAGTTCTTGGGGAGCAGTACTTC	CASSSAGVLGEQYF
TRBV7-3	medium-sized	TRBD2	TRBJ2-5	TGTGCCAGCAGCTCACAAGCGGGAGTGGGAGAGACCCAGTACTTC	CASSSQAGVGETQYF
TRBV7-3	-	TRBD2	TRBJ2-1	TGTGCCAGCAGCTCCCTTGCGGGAGGAGGTGAGCAGTTCTTC	CASSSLAGGGEQFF
TRBV18	many	TRBD2	TRBJ2-5	TGTGCCAGCTCACCCAAAACTAGCGTCCAAGAGACCCAGTACTTC	CASSPKTSVQETQYF
TRBV5-6	many	-	TRBJ1-1	TGTGCCAGCAGCTTGGGGGACAACCGATATGAAAGGTTT	CASSLGDNRYERF
TRBV9	many	-	TRBJ2-3	TGTGCCAGCAGCGTAGCACTCACCTCCCTCACAGATACGCAGTATTTT	CASSVALTSLTDTQYF
TRBV5-4	medium-sized	-	TRBJ2-7	TGTGCCAGCAGCTTGACGGCCCAATCGGGGCAGTACTTC	CASSLTAQSGQYF
TRBV18	many	TRBD2	TRBJ2-7	TGTGCCAGCTCACCAAGCGGGAGTACCCCCTACGAGCAGTACTTC	CASSPSGSTPYEQYF
TRBV9	medium-sized	-	TRBJ2-5	TGTGCCAGCAGCGACCCCTTCCAAGAGACCCAGTACTTC	CASSDPFQETQYF
TRBV5-1	medium-sized	-	TRBJ2-1	TGCGCCAGCAGCTTGGGTGGGGCTAGCAACAATGAGCAGTTCTTC	CASSLGGASNNEQFF
TRBV28	medium-sized	-	TRBJ1-2	TGTGCCAGCAGTACAAACTATGGCTACACCTTC	CASSTNYGYTF
TRBV20-1	many	-	TRBJ1-4	TGCAGTGCTAGAGATGGAGACGGATCTAATGAAAAACTGTTTTTT	CSARDGDGSNEKLFF
TRBV6-4	many	-	TRBJ1-6	TGTGCCAGCAGTCTCCAATCACCCCTCCACTTT	CASSLQSPLHF
TRBV10-3	-	-	TRBJ1-1	TGTGCCATCAGTGATAAAACCATCAGGGGTTGGATGAACAATGAAGATTTCTTT	CAISDKTIRGWMNNEDFF
TRBV2	-	-	TRBJ2-5	TGTGCCAGCAGTGAAGGCCCGGGGTCGGAGACCCAGTACTTC	CASSEGPGSETQYF
TRBV6-2/TRBV6-3	medium-sized	-	TRBJ2-7	TGTGCCAGCAGTCCCAGCGGAAACTCCTACGAGCAGTACTTC	CASSPSGNSYEQYF
TRBV10-3	many	-	TRBJ1-6	TGTGCCATCAGTGTGACCGACTATAATTCACCCCTCCACTTT	CAISVTDYNSPLHF
TRBV7-9	many	TRBD1	TRBJ2-1	TGTGCCAGCAGATCAACAGGGGGCTCCTACAATGAGCAGTTCTTC	CASRSTGGSYNEQFF
TRBV6-6	few	TRBD2	TRBJ2-5	TGTGCCAGCAGTTACCCGGGACTAGCGACCCAGTACTTC	CASSYPGLATQYF
TRBV20-1	medium-sized	-	TRBJ2-7	TGCAGTGCTAGAGGTGGGGGAGAGTACGAGCAGTACTTC	CSARGGGEYEQYF
TRBV24-1	medium-sized	-	TRBJ2-2	TGTGCCACCAGTGGAGGGGTTTCCACCGGGGAGCTGTTTTTT	CATSGGVSTGELFF
TRBV28	many	TRBD1	TRBJ1-2	TGTGCCAGCAGTTCCGACAGGGCTGATGGCTACACCTTC	CASSSDRADGYTF